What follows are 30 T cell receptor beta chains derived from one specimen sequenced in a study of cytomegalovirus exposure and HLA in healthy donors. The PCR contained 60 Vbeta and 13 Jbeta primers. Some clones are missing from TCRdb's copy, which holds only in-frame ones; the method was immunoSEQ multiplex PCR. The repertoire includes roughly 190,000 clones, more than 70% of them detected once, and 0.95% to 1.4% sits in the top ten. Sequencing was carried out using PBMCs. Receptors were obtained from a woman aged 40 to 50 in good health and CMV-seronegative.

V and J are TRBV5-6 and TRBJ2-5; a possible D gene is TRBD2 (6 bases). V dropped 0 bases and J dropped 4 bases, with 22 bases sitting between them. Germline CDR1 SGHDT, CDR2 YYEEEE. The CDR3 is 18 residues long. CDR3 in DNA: TGTGCCAGCAGCTTGGTGGTAGGCGCCGGCGGGACTGGAGAGACCCAGTACTTC. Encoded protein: CASSLVVGAGGTGETQYF.

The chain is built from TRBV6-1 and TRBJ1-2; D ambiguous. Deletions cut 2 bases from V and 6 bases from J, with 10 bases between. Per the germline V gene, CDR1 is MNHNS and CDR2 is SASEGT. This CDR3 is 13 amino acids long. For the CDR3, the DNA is TGTGCCAGCAGTGAATCCGGGGTTGATGGCTACACCTTC. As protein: CASSESGVDGYTF.

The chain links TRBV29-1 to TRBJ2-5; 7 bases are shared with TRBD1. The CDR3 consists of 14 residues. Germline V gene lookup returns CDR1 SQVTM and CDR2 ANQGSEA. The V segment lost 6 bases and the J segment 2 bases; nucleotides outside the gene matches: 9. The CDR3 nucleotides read TGCAGCGTGCCCAGGGGGAGTGGGCAAGAGACCCAGTACTTC. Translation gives CSVPRGSGQETQYF.

The CDR3 DNA sequence: TGTGCCTGGACCCTCGACAGAGAGTATGGCTACACCTTC. Protein sequence: CAWTLDREYGYTF. This chain connects TRBV30 to TRBJ1-2, with a weak D call TRBD1 (5 bases). Germline assignment: CDR1 GTSNPN and CDR2 SVGIG (reference sequence). CDR3 length equals 13 residues. V was trimmed by 4 bases and J by 5 bases, leaving 14 bases between them.

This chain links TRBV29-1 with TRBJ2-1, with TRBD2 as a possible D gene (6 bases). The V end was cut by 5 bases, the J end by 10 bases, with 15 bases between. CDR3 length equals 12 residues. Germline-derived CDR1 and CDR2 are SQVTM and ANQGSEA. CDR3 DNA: TGCAGCGTTTCGCGCCGACTAGAAGAGCAGTTCTTC. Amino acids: CSVSRRLEEQFF.

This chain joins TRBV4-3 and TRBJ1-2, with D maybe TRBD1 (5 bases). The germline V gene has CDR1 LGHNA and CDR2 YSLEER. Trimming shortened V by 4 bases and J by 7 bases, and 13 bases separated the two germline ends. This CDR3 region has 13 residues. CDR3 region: CASSLTGGGGYTF. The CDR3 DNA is TGCGCCAGCAGCCTCACAGGCGGGGGTGGCTACACCTTC.

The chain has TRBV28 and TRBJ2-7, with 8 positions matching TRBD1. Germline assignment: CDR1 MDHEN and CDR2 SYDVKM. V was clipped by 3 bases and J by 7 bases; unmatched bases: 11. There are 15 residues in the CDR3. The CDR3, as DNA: TGTGCCAGCAGTTTCGGCGGGACAGGTGGCCTGGAGCAGTACGTC. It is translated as CASSFGGTGGLEQYV.

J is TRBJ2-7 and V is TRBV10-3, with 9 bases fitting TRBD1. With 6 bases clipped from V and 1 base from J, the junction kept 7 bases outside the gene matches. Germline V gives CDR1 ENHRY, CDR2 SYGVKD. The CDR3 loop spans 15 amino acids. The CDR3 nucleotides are TGTGCCATCAGATCCGGGACAGGGTCTTCCTACGAGCAGTACGTC. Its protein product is CAIRSGTGSSYEQYV.

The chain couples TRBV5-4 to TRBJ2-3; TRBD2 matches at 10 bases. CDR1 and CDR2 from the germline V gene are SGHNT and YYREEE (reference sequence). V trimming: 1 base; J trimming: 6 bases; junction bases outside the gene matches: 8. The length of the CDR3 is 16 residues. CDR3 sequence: CASSLRVAGGSDTQYF. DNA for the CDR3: TGTGCCAGCAGCTTGAGAGTAGCGGGAGGATCCGATACGCAGTATTTT.

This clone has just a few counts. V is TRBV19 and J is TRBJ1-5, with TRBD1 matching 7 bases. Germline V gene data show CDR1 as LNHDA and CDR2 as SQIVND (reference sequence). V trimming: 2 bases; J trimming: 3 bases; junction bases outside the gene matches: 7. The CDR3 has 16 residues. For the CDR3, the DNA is TGTGCCAGTAGTATAAGGGACAGCGCGCCCAATCAGCCCCAGCATTTT. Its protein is CASSIRDSAPNQPQHF.

The CDR3 here is CASSLLDRGEPEAFF. The CDR3 DNA reads TGTGCCAGCAGCTTACTCGACAGGGGAGAGCCTGAAGCTTTCTTT. V and J are TRBV7-6 and TRBJ1-1; TRBD1 aligns across 8 bases. Trimming cost V 2 bases and J 6 bases; bases outside gene matches: 8. In germline, CDR1 is SGHVS, CDR2 FNYEAQ. CDR3 length: 15 residues. Using reference TRBV7-6 and TRBJ1-1 for the parts outside the CDR3, the full variable domain is GAGVSQSPRYKVTKRGQDVALRCDPISGHVSLYWYRQALGQGPEFLTYFNYEAQQDKSGLPNDRFSAERPEGSISTLTIQRTEQRDSAMYRCASSLLDRGEPEAFFGQGTRLTVV.

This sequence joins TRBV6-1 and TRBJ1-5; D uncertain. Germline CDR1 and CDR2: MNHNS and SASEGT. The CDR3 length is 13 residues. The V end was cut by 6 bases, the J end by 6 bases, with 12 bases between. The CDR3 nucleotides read TGTGCCAGCAGCCTGCTAGAGGGTCAGCCCCAGCATTTT. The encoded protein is CASSLLEGQPQHF.

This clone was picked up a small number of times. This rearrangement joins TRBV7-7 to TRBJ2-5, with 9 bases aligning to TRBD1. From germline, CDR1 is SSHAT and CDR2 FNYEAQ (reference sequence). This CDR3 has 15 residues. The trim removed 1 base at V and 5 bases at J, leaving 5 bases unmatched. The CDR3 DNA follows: TGTGCCAGCAGCTTAGGGGGACAGGGCACCGAGACCCAGTACTTC. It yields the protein CASSLGGQGTETQYF.

CDR3 region: CAWSPLGGYAEQFF. CDR3 sequence (DNA): TGTGCCTGGAGTCCCCTGGGGGGGTATGCTGAGCAGTTCTTC. V and J are TRBV30 and TRBJ2-1, with 7 bases fitting TRBD2. The length of the CDR3 is 14 residues. Germline CDR1 and CDR2: GTSNPN and SVGIG (reference sequence). V trimming: 2 bases; J trimming: 9 bases; junction bases outside the gene matches: 10.

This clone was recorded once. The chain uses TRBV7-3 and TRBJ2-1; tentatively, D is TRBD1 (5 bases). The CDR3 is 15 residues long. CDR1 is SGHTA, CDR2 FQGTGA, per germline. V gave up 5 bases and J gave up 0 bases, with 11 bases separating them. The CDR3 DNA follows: TGTGCCAGCAGCCCGACAGCGAGCTCCTACAATGAGCAGTTCTTC. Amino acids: CASSPTASSYNEQFF.

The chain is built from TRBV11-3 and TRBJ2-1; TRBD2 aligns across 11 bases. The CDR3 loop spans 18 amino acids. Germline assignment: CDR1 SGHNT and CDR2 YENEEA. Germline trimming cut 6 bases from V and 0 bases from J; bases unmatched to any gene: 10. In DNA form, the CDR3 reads TGTGCCAGCAGTTCGGGGACTAGCGGTAGGAGCTCCTACAATGAGCAGTTCTTC. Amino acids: CASSSGTSGRSSYNEQFF.

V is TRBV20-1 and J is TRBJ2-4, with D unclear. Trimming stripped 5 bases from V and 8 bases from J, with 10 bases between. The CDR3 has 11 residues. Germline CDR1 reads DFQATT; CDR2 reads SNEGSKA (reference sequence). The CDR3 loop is CSAETEDIQYF. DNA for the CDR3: TGCAGTGCTGAGACCGAGGACATTCAGTACTTC.

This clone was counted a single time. Here the CDR3 reads CASSPTSGRTDTQYF. CDR3 DNA: TGTGCCAGCAGCCCGACTAGCGGGAGAACAGATACGCAGTATTTT. This sequence joins TRBV7-3 and TRBJ2-3, with 12 bases matching TRBD2. V lost 5 bases to trimming and J lost 3 bases; unmatched junction nucleotides: 3. The CDR3 extends over 15 amino acids. Per germline, CDR1 SGHTA and CDR2 FQGTGA.

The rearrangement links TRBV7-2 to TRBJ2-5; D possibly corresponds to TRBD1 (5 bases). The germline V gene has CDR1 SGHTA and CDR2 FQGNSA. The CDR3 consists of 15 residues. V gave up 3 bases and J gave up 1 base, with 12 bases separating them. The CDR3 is CASSLAQGPQETQYF. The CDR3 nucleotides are TGTGCCAGCAGCTTGGCCCAGGGCCCCCAAGAGACCCAGTACTTC.

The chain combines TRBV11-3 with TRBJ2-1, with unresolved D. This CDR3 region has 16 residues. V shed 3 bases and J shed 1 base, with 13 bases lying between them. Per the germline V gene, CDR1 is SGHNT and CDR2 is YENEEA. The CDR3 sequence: CASSFTDSLSYNEQFF. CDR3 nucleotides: TGTGCCAGCAGCTTTACCGATTCCCTATCCTACAATGAGCAGTTCTTC.

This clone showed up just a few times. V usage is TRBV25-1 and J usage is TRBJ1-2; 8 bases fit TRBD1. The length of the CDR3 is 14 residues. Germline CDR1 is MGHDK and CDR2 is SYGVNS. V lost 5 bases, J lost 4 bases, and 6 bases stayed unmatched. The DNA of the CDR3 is TGTGCCAGCAGTCCTCGACAGGGGTTCTATGGCTACACCTTC. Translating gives CASSPRQGFYGYTF.

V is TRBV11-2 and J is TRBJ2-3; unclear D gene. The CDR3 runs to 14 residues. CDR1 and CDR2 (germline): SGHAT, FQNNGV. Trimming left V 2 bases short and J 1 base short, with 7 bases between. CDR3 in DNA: TGTGCCAGCAGCTTATCGCGTGGCACAGATACGCAGTATTTT. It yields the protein CASSLSRGTDTQYF.

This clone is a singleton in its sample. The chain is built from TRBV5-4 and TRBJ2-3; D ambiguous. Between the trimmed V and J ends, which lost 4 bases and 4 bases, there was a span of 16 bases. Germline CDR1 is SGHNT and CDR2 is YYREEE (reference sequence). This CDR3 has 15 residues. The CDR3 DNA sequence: TGTGCCAGCAGCCCACGATCCGGTAACCCAGATACGCAGTATTTT. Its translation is CASSPRSGNPDTQYF.

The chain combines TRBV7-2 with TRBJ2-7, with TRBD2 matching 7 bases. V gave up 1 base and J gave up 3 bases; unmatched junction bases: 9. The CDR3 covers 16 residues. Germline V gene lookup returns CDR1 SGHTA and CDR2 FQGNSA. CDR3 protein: CASSLGRREIRYEQYF. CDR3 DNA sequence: TGTGCCAGCAGCTTAGGGAGGCGGGAGATCCGCTACGAGCAGTACTTC.

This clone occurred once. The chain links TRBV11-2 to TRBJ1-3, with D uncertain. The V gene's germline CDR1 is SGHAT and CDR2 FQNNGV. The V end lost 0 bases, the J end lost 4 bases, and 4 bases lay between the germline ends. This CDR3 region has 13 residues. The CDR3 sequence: CASSLDRGNTIYF. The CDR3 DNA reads TGTGCCAGCAGCTTAGATCGGGGAAACACCATATATTTT.

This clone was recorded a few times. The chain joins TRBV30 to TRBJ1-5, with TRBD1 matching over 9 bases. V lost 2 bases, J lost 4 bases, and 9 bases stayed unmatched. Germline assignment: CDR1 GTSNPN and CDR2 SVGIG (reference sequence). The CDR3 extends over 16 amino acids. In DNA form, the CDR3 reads TGTGCCTGGAGTTCCTTACGGGACAGGGAAAATCAGCCCCAGCATTTT. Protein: CAWSSLRDRENQPQHF.

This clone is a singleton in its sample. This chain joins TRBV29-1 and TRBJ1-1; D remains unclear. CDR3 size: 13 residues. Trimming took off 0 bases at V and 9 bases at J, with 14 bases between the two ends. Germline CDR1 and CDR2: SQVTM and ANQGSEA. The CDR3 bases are TGCAGCGTTGAAGAAGGACTTGCGAAACAAGCTTTCTTT. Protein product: CSVEEGLAKQAFF.

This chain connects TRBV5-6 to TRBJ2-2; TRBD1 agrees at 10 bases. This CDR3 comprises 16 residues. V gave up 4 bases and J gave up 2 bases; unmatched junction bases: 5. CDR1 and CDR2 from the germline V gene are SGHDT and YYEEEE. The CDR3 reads CASSAGTGANTGELFF. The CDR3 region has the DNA TGTGCCAGCAGCGCCGGGACAGGGGCCAACACCGGGGAGCTGTTTTTT.

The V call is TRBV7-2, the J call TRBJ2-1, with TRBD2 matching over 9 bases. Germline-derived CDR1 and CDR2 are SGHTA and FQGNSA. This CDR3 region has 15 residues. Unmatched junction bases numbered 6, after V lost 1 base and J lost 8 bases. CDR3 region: CASSLGLAERYEQFF. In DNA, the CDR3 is TGTGCCAGCAGCTTAGGACTAGCGGAGAGGTATGAGCAGTTCTTC.

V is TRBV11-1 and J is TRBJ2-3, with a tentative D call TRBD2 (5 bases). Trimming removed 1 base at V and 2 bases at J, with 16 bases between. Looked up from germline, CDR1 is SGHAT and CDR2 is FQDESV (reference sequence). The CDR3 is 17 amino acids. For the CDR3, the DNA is TGTGCCAGCAGCTTAGGAGGGAGTCCCACAAACACAGATACGCAGTATTTT. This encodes CASSLGGSPTNTDTQYF.